This is a list of T cell receptor beta chains from one sample in a study of T cell repertoires in cytomegalovirus infection. TCRdb redid the calling of the reads with MiXCR, one entry per CDR3 protein. The sample holds some 110,000 distinct CDR3 sequences, roughly 32% seen once. These receptors have no identified antigens. The input for sequencing was CD8+ T cells from cultured PBMCs, taken from culture after CMV antigen stimulation. The receptors shown here come from a human donor in good health (CMV status not recorded). Some clones in this sample may be carry-over from other donors' samples. Both conserved end residues are part of each CDR3. Each record gives: clone size, D gene, V gene, J gene, CDR3 DNA, CDR3 protein. A D gene is named only where the DNA matches it firmly. The size of a clone is reported for some rows only, either as once, few or many, or as a class for expanded clones.

>few|TRBD2|TRBV6-1|TRBJ2-3
TGTGCCAGCAGTGAGTCCGGGAGGGTCCCCACAGATACGCAGTATTTT
CASSESGRVPTDTQYF
>.|.|TRBV10-3|TRBJ2-7
TGTGCCATCGGAACGCGGGACAGTCCCTACGAGCAGTACTTC
CAIGTRDSPYEQYF
>few|.|TRBV12-3/TRBV12-4|TRBJ2-2
TGTGCCAGCAGTTCCCGGGCGATTACGAACACCGGGGAGCTGTTTTTT
CASSSRAITNTGELFF
>.|.|TRBV12-5|TRBJ1-2
TGTGCTAGTGGTTTGCTCCTTAGGCAGGGACGCGATGGCTACACCTTC
CASGLLLRQGRDGYTF
>few|.|TRBV10-3|TRBJ2-2
TGTGCCATCAGGACTAGAGAGAACACCGGGGAGCTGTTTTTT
CAIRTRENTGELFF
>.|TRBD1|TRBV7-6|TRBJ1-4
TGTGCCAGCAGAACAGGGGTCGATGAAAAACTGTTTTTT
CASRTGVDEKLFF
>.|.|TRBV7-9|TRBJ2-7
TGTGCCAGCAGGGATCCGGGACCGCCCTACGAGCAGTACTTC
CASRDPGPPYEQYF
>few|.|TRBV19|TRBJ1-5
TGTGCCAGTAGTATTGTAGCCAGGGGCAATCAGCCCCAGCATTTT
CASSIVARGNQPQHF
>few|.|TRBV12-3/TRBV12-4|TRBJ2-3
TGTGCCAGCAGTTTCGACGGTACGCAGTATTTT
CASSFDGTQYF
>.|.|TRBV7-8|TRBJ2-5
TGTGCCAGCAGCTTAGATGGGGGCTGGGAGACCCAGTACTTC
CASSLDGGWETQYF
>.|.|TRBV20-1|TRBJ2-3
TGCAGTGCTAGAGATGAAACGGGGGCCTATAGCACAGATACGCAGTATTTT
CSARDETGAYSTDTQYF
>many|.|TRBV7-8|TRBJ1-4
TGTGCCAGCAGGGGCGCCACCGTTGCAACTAATGAAAAACTGTTTTTT
CASRGATVATNEKLFF
>many|.|TRBV5-1|TRBJ1-1
TGCGCCAGCAGCTTGTTATCTCAAGGGGCGGCCGACACTGAAGCTTTCTTT
CASSLLSQGAADTEAFF
>.|TRBD1|TRBV7-2|TRBJ1-2
TGTGCCAGCAGGTACGAGGGACAGTATGGCTACACCTTC
CASRYEGQYGYTF
>.|.|TRBV2|TRBJ1-3
TGTGCCAGCAGTGCCCTTACGGGACCTTCTGGAAACACCATATATTTT
CASSALTGPSGNTIYF
>.|.|TRBV11-2|TRBJ1-1
TGTGCCAGCAGCCCGGGAAGTGAAGCTTTCTTT
CASSPGSEAFF
>.|.|TRBV6-6|TRBJ2-7
TGTGCCAGCAAAGATCCTTTGGATGGACAGTCCCCAGGGTCCTACGAGCAGTACTTC
CASKDPLDGQSPGSYEQYF
>.|.|TRBV6-2/TRBV6-3|TRBJ1-5
TGTGCCAGCAGACTTCAGTCCGGAAATAATCAGCCCCAGCATTTT
CASRLQSGNNQPQHF
>.|TRBD1|TRBV7-9|TRBJ2-5
TGTGCCAGCAGCTCTCTCCCTGGACAGGAGCAAGAGACCCAGTACTTC
CASSSLPGQEQETQYF
>many|TRBD1|TRBV11-3|TRBJ2-7
TGTGCCAGCAGCTACTCAGGGGGCTCCTACGAGCAGTACTTC
CASSYSGGSYEQYF
>once|TRBD1|TRBV12-3/TRBV12-4|TRBJ1-1
TGTGCCAGCAGTTGGGACAGGGGGAACACTGAAGCTTTCTTT
CASSWDRGNTEAFF
>.|.|TRBV27|TRBJ1-2
TGTGCCAGCTCCCCCCTACAGGGCGGCGGCTATGGCTACACCTTC
CASSPLQGGGYGYTF
>few|.|TRBV7-9|TRBJ2-7
TGTGCCAGCAGCTTAGAGCGAGGGGGACTCTACGAGCAGTACTTC
CASSLERGGLYEQYF
>.|.|TRBV4-1|TRBJ2-2
TGCGCCAGCGCGGGGGCCTTCTCGAACACCGGGGAGCTGTTTTTT
CASAGAFSNTGELFF
>.|.|TRBV27|TRBJ1-1
TGTGCCAGCAGTTTATTAGGCCTAAACACTGAAGCTTTCTTT
CASSLLGLNTEAFF
>.|.|TRBV6-5|TRBJ1-1
TGTGCCAGCAGTTACAATTACGGGCCCTCACCTCTGAACACTGAAGCTTTCTTT
CASSYNYGPSPLNTEAFF
>few|.|TRBV2|TRBJ2-1
TGTGCCAGCAGTGAAGCCGACAGCCATGAGCAGTTCTTC
CASSEADSHEQFF
>.|.|TRBV20-1|TRBJ2-1
TGCAGTGCCCCCGACAGTTCCTACAATGAGCAGTTCTTC
CSAPDSSYNEQFF
>many|TRBD1|TRBV11-2|TRBJ1-2
TGTGCCAGCAGCTTCTGGGGGACAGGGGAATACTATGGCTACACCTTC
CASSFWGTGEYYGYTF
>.|.|TRBV28|TRBJ1-1
TGTGCCAGCAGTTTCTTTGGGGGACCAATCACTGAAGCTTTCTTT
CASSFFGGPITEAFF
>.|TRBD1|TRBV28|TRBJ2-7
TGTGCCAGCAGTTTCGCAGGGGGCAAAAACGAGCAGTACTTC
CASSFAGGKNEQYF
>few|TRBD2|TRBV6-1|TRBJ2-7
TGTGCCAGCAGAGAAAAGGAGCGGGGGGATTGGAGGTCCTACGAGCAGTACTTC
CASREKERGDWRSYEQYF
>few|.|TRBV7-9|TRBJ2-2
TGTGCCAGCAGCTTAGACTTCCGGTCCCCCCAGAACACCGGGGAGCTGTTTTTT
CASSLDFRSPQNTGELFF
>.|.|TRBV27|TRBJ1-4
TGTGCCAGCAGGCGAACAGGGTACTCAACTAATGAAAAACTGTTTTTT
CASRRTGYSTNEKLFF
>.|.|TRBV5-1|TRBJ2-7
TGCGCCAGCAGCTTAAAGGGGCCCTACGAGCAGTACTTC
CASSLKGPYEQYF
>.|.|TRBV7-9|TRBJ2-7
TGTGCCAGCAGCTTAGGACAGGACGAGCAGTACTTC
CASSLGQDEQYF
>few|.|TRBV7-3|TRBJ2-1
TGTGCCAGCAGCCCACCCGGGACACCCTACAATGAGCAGTTCTTC
CASSPPGTPYNEQFF
>.|.|TRBV24-1|TRBJ2-2
TGTGCCACCAGTGACCCAGACAGGTGGGGAAACACCGGGGAGCTGTTTTTT
CATSDPDRWGNTGELFF
>many|TRBD2|TRBV7-2|TRBJ2-3
TGTGCCAGCAGATGGACTAGCGGGGAAACAGATACGCAGTATTTT
CASRWTSGETDTQYF
>many|.|TRBV20-1|TRBJ2-7
TGCAGTGCCCCAGCACCACTAGAGGGCTACGAGCAGTACTTC
CSAPAPLEGYEQYF
>.|TRBD1|TRBV7-9|TRBJ2-3
TGTGCCAGCAGCTACCAACAGGGGGATCTAGATACGCAGTATTTT
CASSYQQGDLDTQYF
>.|TRBD2|TRBV7-6|TRBJ2-1
TGTGCCAGCAGCTTGTATCCGGGACTAGCGGGAACCTACAATGAGCAGTTCTTC
CASSLYPGLAGTYNEQFF
>.|.|TRBV20-1|TRBJ1-2
TGCAGTGCTAGAGATCCACTAGGGGGTAACTCCAGACACTATGGCTACACCTTC
CSARDPLGGNSRHYGYTF
>few|.|TRBV7-9|TRBJ2-1
TGTGCCAGCGTAACCCATGCCGGGGTCTACAATGAGCAGTTCTTC
CASVTHAGVYNEQFF
>.|.|TRBV7-8|TRBJ2-7
TGTGCCAGCAGCCAGACCCAGGGAGCCTACGAGCAGTACTTC
CASSQTQGAYEQYF
>.|TRBD2|TRBV15|TRBJ2-2
TGTGCCACCAGCAGAGATCGGGCGGAAGCGGGGGAAACTTTCTGGAACACCGGGGAGCTGTTTTTT
CATSRDRAEAGETFWNTGELFF
>.|TRBD2|TRBV7-2|TRBJ2-5
TGTGCCAGCAGCTTAGCGAGGCGGGGGGAGGGGGAGACCCAGTACTTC
CASSLARRGEGETQYF
>.|.|TRBV4-3|TRBJ2-1
TGCGCCAGCAGCCCCACCCGGGGGCCTGGATGGAATGAGCAGTTCTTC
CASSPTRGPGWNEQFF